These 22 T cell receptor beta chains were sequenced from one sample in a study of blood T cells in healthy people across ages. PCR was performed a second time for roughly 7 to 12 cycles using a sample-barcoded 5' primer and a J-beta primer mix. TCRdb re-derived calls from the 5' RACE reads in MiXCR, one entry per CDR3 protein. The table has approximately 800,000 distinct CDR3 sequences, about three fifths seen once; the top ten hold over 20%. Input material: blood. These receptors came from a man younger than 45 in good health.

This rearrangement joins TRBV6-5 to TRBJ2-7; a weak D match, TRBD2 (5 bases). Germline assignment: CDR1 MNHEY and CDR2 SVGAGI. Trimming took off 10 bases at V and 2 bases at J, with 24 bases between the two ends. There are 16 residues in the CDR3. The CDR3 here is CATRSAFGSRAYEQYF. CDR3 nucleotides: TGTGCCACTCGTTCGGCCTTTGGGAGTAGGGCCTACGAGCAGTACTTC.

This chain links TRBV7-2 with TRBJ1-2, with D unresolved. The CDR3 sequence is 15 residues long. V lost 2 bases and J 0 bases, leaving 10 bases between the germline ends. Germline V gene lookup returns CDR1 SGHTA and CDR2 FQGNSA. The CDR3, as DNA: TGTGCCAGCAGCTTATCAAGAAGCTCTAACTATGGCTACACCTTC. Translated: CASSLSRSSNYGYTF.

The chain carries TRBV28 and TRBJ2-7; D may be TRBD1 or TRBD2 (5 bases each). The germline V gene has CDR1 MDHEN and CDR2 SYDVKM. The CDR3 length is 11 residues. Trimming took off 11 bases at V and 0 bases at J, with 8 bases between the two ends. CDR3 sequence (DNA): TGTGCCGGGGGAGCCTCCTACGAGCAGTACTTC. This translates into CAGGASYEQYF.

The CDR3 reads CASGEVGSTEAFF. In DNA form, the CDR3 reads TGTGCCAGCGGCGAGGTGGGGAGTACTGAAGCTTTCTTT. The chain couples TRBV27 to TRBJ1-1; D not resolved. Germline CDR1 MNHEY, CDR2 SMNVEV (reference sequence). The CDR3 totals 13 residues. V lost 8 bases to trimming and J lost 5 bases, with 15 bases between them.

The gene calls are TRBV6-2 or TRBV6-3 and TRBJ2-1, with 8 bases lining up with TRBD1. Germline V gives CDR1 MNHEY, CDR2 SVGEGT. V dropped 10 bases and J dropped 6; count of bases not matched to a gene: 11. This CDR3 comprises 14 residues. The CDR3 loop reads CATVGTGFGNEQFF. As DNA, the CDR3 is TGTGCCACTGTCGGGACAGGTTTTGGCAATGAGCAGTTCTTC.

This clonotype was seen a single time. The chain joins TRBV21-1 to TRBJ2-3. TRBV21-1 is listed as a pseudogene. The CDR3 is 20 amino acids. The CDR3 is CASSKVSIGTTVPRTDTQYF. CDR3 DNA: TGTGCCAGCAGCAAAGTCTCAATAGGTACTACCGTACCTAGGACAGATACGCAGTATTTT.

This clonotype is a singleton in its sample. This sequence joins TRBV4-3 and TRBJ2-3; 9 bases match TRBD2. J lost 1 base, V lost 0 bases, and 5 bases had no gene match. Germline V gives CDR1 LGHNA, CDR2 YSLEER. The CDR3 totals 17 residues. CDR3 in amino acids: CASSQEHSGSGTDTQYF. CDR3 coding DNA: TGCGCCAGCAGCCAAGAACATAGCGGGAGCGGCACAGATACGCAGTATTTT.

The chain uses TRBV12-3 or TRBV12-4 and TRBJ2-3, with a tentative D call TRBD2 (6 bases). The CDR3 is 15 amino acids. The ends were cut back, 4 bases at V and 6 bases at J, with 17 bases in the middle. The CDR3 spells CASSSGLIAGDTQYF. The CDR3 DNA is TGTGCCAGCAGTTCTGGACTAATCGCAGGGGATACGCAGTATTTT.

The chain has TRBV10-3 and TRBJ2-5, with TRBD1 matching 8 bases. The end of the DNA fits TRBJ2-7 better, so the J call may be wrong. This CDR3 is 17 amino acids long. Germline CDR1 ENHRY, CDR2 SYGVKD. The CDR3 region has the DNA TGTGCCATCAGTGAGTCGAGAGTTCGGACAGGGAACTACGAGCAGTACTTC. It yields the protein CAISESRVRTGNYEQYF.

The chain is built from TRBV6-5 and TRBJ1-5, with a tentative D call TRBD1 (6 bases). V was clipped by 3 bases and J by 4 bases, with 10 bases between them. There are 14 residues in the CDR3. Germline CDR1 MNHEY, CDR2 SVGAGI. CDR3 sequence: CASSYAGANQPQHF. CDR3 in DNA: TGTGCCAGCAGTTATGCGGGGGCGAATCAGCCCCAGCATTTT.

This clonotype was seen a few times. This chain joins TRBV10-2 and TRBJ2-5; TRBD1 matches at 11 bases. V was pared by 7 bases and J by 4 bases, with 5 bases of the junction left unmatched. The CDR3 length is 14 residues. CDR1 is WSHSY, CDR2 SAAADI, per germline. The CDR3: CASMDRGPLETQYF. CDR3 in DNA: TGCGCCAGCATGGACAGGGGGCCGTTAGAGACCCAGTACTTC.

This clonotype was observed a handful of times. DNA of the CDR3: TGCAGTGCTACGGGACTAGCGGGGGCTGAGCGGAGAGATACGCAGTATTTT. Its translation: CSATGLAGAERRDTQYF. The chain carries TRBV20-1 and TRBJ2-3; 14 nucleotides align to TRBD2. After removal of 4 bases from V and 5 bases from J, the junction contained 11 bases not matched to a gene. The CDR3 length is 17 residues. The V gene's germline CDR1 is DFQATT and CDR2 SNEGSKA (reference sequence).

This clonotype occurred many times. The chain employs TRBV20-1 and TRBJ2-1, with D maybe TRBD2 (6 bases). With 5 bases removed from V and 5 bases from J, the gap between germline ends came to 10 bases. The germline V gene has CDR1 DFQATT and CDR2 SNEGSKA (reference sequence). The CDR3 totals 12 residues. CDR3 amino acids: CSAGGKNNEQFF. CDR3 in DNA: TGCAGTGCTGGGGGGAAGAACAATGAGCAGTTCTTC.

This clonotype turned up a few times. The chain combines TRBV21-1 with TRBJ2-7; the D call in the table, TRBD2, was not verified against the DNA. TRBV21-1 is a known pseudogene. The CDR3 covers 16 residues. The CDR3 DNA reads as TGTGCCAGCAGCAAAGCGCTACTAGCGGACAACTACGAGCAGTACTTC. Translation: CASSKALLADNYEQYF.

This clonotype was found a few times. Mismatch with germline at one junction end may stem from a read error. The chain joins TRBV4-2 to TRBJ1-2; TRBD1 is a possible D gene (6 bases). In germline, CDR1 is LGHNA, CDR2 YNFKEQ. The CDR3 totals 12 residues. CDR3 sequence (DNA): TGTGCCAGCGGGAGGGGGAACTGTGGCTACACCTTC. As protein: CASGRGNCGYTF.

This clonotype was recorded a few times. V usage is TRBV7-9 and J usage is TRBJ1-2; D gene unclear. The germline CDR1 and CDR2 sequences are SEHNR and FQNEAQ (reference sequence). The CDR3 consists of 12 residues. Trimming shortened V by 1 base and J by 4 bases, and 4 bases separated the two germline ends. CDR3 sequence: CASSLDAYGYTF. CDR3 bases: TGTGCCAGCAGCTTAGATGCCTATGGCTACACCTTC.

In DNA, the CDR3 is TGCAGTGCTAGAGAGATTCAGGGGGAGACCCAGTACTTC. Protein product: CSAREIQGETQYF. The chain recombines TRBV20-1 with TRBJ2-5; TRBD1 is a possible D gene (6 bases). Germline V gene sequence: CDR1 DFQATT, CDR2 SNEGSKA (reference sequence). Between the trimmed V and J ends, which lost 0 bases and 5 bases, there was a span of 10 bases. The CDR3 loop spans 13 amino acids.

In regard to this clonotype: A single base separates this from a much larger clone, so it may be a read error. The chain carries TRBV12-3 or TRBV12-4 and TRBJ2-1; no firm D call. V lost 6 bases and J 10 bases, leaving 16 bases between the germline ends. CDR3 length: 13 amino acids. CDR3 nucleotides: TGTGCCAGCAGCCCATCTGGGGAACGCGAGCAGTTCTTC. This translates into CASSPSGEREQFF.

This sequence joins TRBV7-6 and TRBJ1-2, with D unresolved. This CDR3 comprises 13 residues. Per germline, CDR1 SGHVS and CDR2 FNYEAQ. The germline V and J ends were trimmed by 5 bases and 8 bases, with 15 bases remaining between them. The CDR3 is CASSLYSTGGYTF. CDR3 in DNA: TGTGCCAGCAGCCTCTACTCGACTGGGGGCTACACCTTC.

V and J are TRBV10-3 and TRBJ2-2; D ambiguous. CDR3 size: 13 residues. Germline V lookup: CDR1 ENHRY, CDR2 SYGVKD. Trimming pared 2 bases from V and 7 bases from J, leaving 8 bases between. Written as DNA, the CDR3 is TGTGCCATCAGTGAGAAGTGGGACGGGGAGCTGTTTTTT. Amino acid sequence: CAISEKWDGELFF.

In its sample, this clonotype was seen a few times. The V gene is TRBV7-2, the J gene TRBJ2-7; the match to TRBD2 covers 9 bases. CDR1 is SGHTA and CDR2 is FQGNSA in the germline V gene. The CDR3 runs to 15 residues. The ends lost 6 bases at V and 3 bases at J; junction bases unmatched: 9. CDR3 bases: TGTGCCAGCAGGAAATCTAGCGGGACCCTCTACGAGCAGTACTTC. Translated, it gives CASRKSSGTLYEQYF.

This clonotype showed up just a few times. The V call is TRBV25-1, the J call TRBJ2-1, with D tentatively TRBD1 (6 bases). V was trimmed by 4 bases and J by 5 bases, leaving 15 bases between them. The length of the CDR3 is 15 residues. Germline loops: CDR1 MGHDK, CDR2 SYGVNS. The CDR3 nucleotides are TGTGCCAGCAGTGTTCCAGGACAGTCGGACAATGAGCAGTTCTTC. This translates into CASSVPGQSDNEQFF.